The source of this TCR beta chain is a study of blood T cell repertoires in COVID-19. Study-wide background: PBMCs, B-cell-depleted T cells, or T cells were the source of the cDNA or gDNA that made up the material.

Per the original methods: For nucleated cells, counts were estimated from reference gene primer amplification. Produced via immunoSEQ multiplex PCR; TCRdb's table is partial and in-frame only. V, J and clone size derive from that table, while D and trimming were established from the DNA sequence. The sample lists some 320,000 clones, more than 75% occurring once. Germline loops: CDR1 SGDLS, CDR2 YYNGEE. This CDR3 region has 14 residues. V was shortened by 0 bases and J by 5 bases, with 8 bases between the two germline ends. The cohort comprised adults aged roughly 18 to 100 years residing in 20 to 30 US areas.

The sequencing input was PBMCs or T cells enriched from blood (not recorded which). The receptor comes from a woman in her 30s who had recovered from COVID-19. V usage is TRBV9 and J usage is TRBJ1-4; perhaps TRBD1 as D (5 bases). The CDR3 DNA reads TGTGCCAGCAGCGTAGGGGGGGAGAATGAAAAACTGTTTTTT. It is translated as CASSVGGENEKLFF. The whole variable domain, remainder taken from reference TRBV9 and TRBJ1-4, is DSGVTQTPKHLITATGQRVTLRCSPRSGDLSVYWYQQSLDQGLQFLIQYYNGEERAKGNILERFSAQQFPDLHSELNLSSLELGDSALYFCASSVGGENEKLFFGSGTQLSVL.